The rows below give T cell receptor beta chains drawn from one sample of a study of shared clonotypes between healthy human individuals. Data came from immunoSEQ multiplex PCR; TCRdb stores just in-frame clones and leaves some out. The data show around 1.1 million clones, with roughly 80% seen just once and roughly 0.82% held by the top ten. The specimen sequenced was memory CD4+ T cells from PBMCs. The receptors originated from a young man in good health. Some clones in this sample may be carry-over from other donors' samples. The CDR3 runs from the conserved cysteine through the conserved F or W. A D gene is named only where the DNA matches it firmly. Part of the rows lack a size; the others show once, few, many or a class for expanded clones.

V	D	size	J	CDR3	DNA
TRBV28	TRBD2	once	TRBJ2-1	CASSPRTSGGSIDEQFF	TGTGCCAGCAGTCCCAGGACTAGCGGGGGGTCGATCGATGAGCAGTTCTTC
TRBV7-6	.	.	TRBJ2-1	CASSTLGGSYNEQFF	TGTGCCAGCAGCACCCTAGGCGGCTCCTACAATGAGCAGTTCTTC
TRBV27	.	.	TRBJ2-7	CASSLKAASTGFSAEQYF	TGTGCCAGCAGTTTAAAGGCGGCCTCGACAGGTTTTTCGGCCGAGCAGTACTTC
TRBV7-9	TRBD2	.	TRBJ2-3	CASSVTSGTDTQYF	TGTGCCAGCAGCGTCACTAGCGGCACAGATACGCAGTATTTT
TRBV11-3	TRBD1	few	TRBJ2-3	CASSSRTGSDTQYF	TGTGCCAGCAGCTCGCGGACAGGGTCAGATACGCAGTATTTT
TRBV5-1	.	.	TRBJ2-5	CASTRQGNLQETQYF	TGCGCCAGCACTAGACAAGGCAACCTCCAAGAGACCCAGTACTTC
TRBV2	.	.	TRBJ2-1	CASSDGPGQFF	TGTGCCAGCAGTGACGGACCAGGGCAGTTCTTC
TRBV7-9	TRBD2	.	TRBJ2-1	CASSLARLAGTYNEQFF	TGTGCCAGCAGCTTAGCGCGTCTAGCGGGGACCTACAATGAGCAGTTCTTC
TRBV6-6	.	.	TRBJ1-3	CASSYSRYSGNTIYF	TGTGCCAGCAGTTACTCGAGGTACAGTGGAAACACCATATATTTT
TRBV29-1	.	.	TRBJ2-3	CSVLRDPSTDTQYF	TGCAGCGTTCTAAGGGATCCTAGCACAGATACGCAGTATTTT
TRBV7-2	.	.	TRBJ2-1	CASSLVTWGNEQFF	TGTGCCAGCAGCTTAGTTACTTGGGGAAATGAGCAGTTCTTC
TRBV10-3	TRBD2	.	TRBJ2-1	CAISDHGTSGRAFPTGNEQFF	TGTGCCATCAGTGATCACGGGACTAGCGGGAGGGCCTTCCCCACGGGAAATGAGCAGTTCTTC
TRBV5-4	TRBD2	.	TRBJ2-3	CASSWGSGGSSTDTQYF	TGTGCCAGCAGCTGGGGCTCGGGGGGGTCTAGCACAGATACGCAGTATTTT
TRBV28	.	.	TRBJ1-5	CASSSRRVSPQHF	TGTGCCAGCAGTTCTCGGAGGGTTTCGCCCCAGCATTTT
TRBV9	.	.	TRBJ1-6	CASSVGQQLSYNSPLHF	TGTGCCAGCAGCGTAGGTCAGCAGCTCTCCTATAATTCACCCCTCCACTTT
TRBV29-1	.	.	TRBJ1-1	CSVVGSQGRNTEAFF	TGCAGCGTTGTGGGGTCTCAGGGGCGGAACACTGAAGCTTTCTTT
TRBV6-4	.	few	TRBJ2-7	CARGGDHHREQYF	TGTGCCAGGGGGGGTGACCACCATCGCGAGCAGTACTTC
TRBV19	TRBD1	.	TRBJ2-7	CASSITGQGRYEQYF	TGTGCCAGTAGTATAACCGGACAGGGGAGGTACGAGCAGTACTTC
TRBV6-5	.	.	TRBJ1-1	CASSYAVMDTEAFF	TGTGCCAGCAGTTACGCGGTTATGGACACTGAAGCTTTCTTT
TRBV18	.	few	TRBJ2-1	CASSPMQGNEQFF	TGTGCCAGCTCACCAATGCAGGGGAATGAGCAGTTCTTC
TRBV27	.	.	TRBJ1-1	CASSLSLGSTEAFF	TGTGCCAGCAGTTTAAGTTTGGGAAGCACTGAAGCTTTCTTT
TRBV19	.	.	TRBJ2-7	CASSRITGTLPYEQYF	TGTGCCAGTAGTAGAATAACCGGGACCCTTCCCTACGAGCAGTACTTC
TRBV7-2	.	.	TRBJ2-1	CASSLASTSYNEQFF	TGTGCCAGCAGCTTAGCGTCGACTAGCTACAATGAGCAGTTCTTC
TRBV19	TRBD1	.	TRBJ1-2	CASSFRGGNYGYTF	TGTGCCAGTAGTTTCCGAGGGGGCAACTATGGCTACACCTTC
TRBV18	.	.	TRBJ2-3	CASSPQGILQGTQYF	TGTGCCAGCTCACCACAGGGGATTCTGCAAGGGACGCAGTATTTT
TRBV7-2	.	.	TRBJ1-3	CASKSGSAGNTIYF	TGTGCCAGCAAATCCGGAAGCGCTGGAAACACCATATATTTT
TRBV7-9	TRBD1	.	TRBJ2-3	CASSLDRVGDTQYF	TGTGCCAGCAGCCTGGACAGGGTTGGAGATACGCAGTATTTT
TRBV28	.	once	TRBJ1-5	CASRKRRNSNQPQHF	TGTGCCAGCAGAAAGAGAAGAAATAGCAATCAGCCCCAGCATTTT
TRBV30	.	many	TRBJ1-6	CAWSVEMRSSPLHF	TGTGCCTGGAGCGTTGAGATGAGAAGCTCACCCCTCCACTTT
TRBV5-1	.	once	TRBJ2-3	CASSLAATSRGGTDTQYF	TGCGCCAGCAGCTTGGCCGCGACTTCGAGGGGTGGCACAGATACGCAGTATTTT
TRBV27	TRBD2	.	TRBJ2-7	CASSPFRPTRFIAGAGNEQYF	TGTGCCAGCAGCCCCTTTCGTCCCACGAGGTTCATAGCGGGAGCAGGAAACGAGCAGTACTTC
TRBV5-6	TRBD2	.	TRBJ2-5	CASRLLTGGQETQYF	TGTGCCAGCAGGCTATTGACGGGAGGGCAAGAGACCCAGTACTTC
TRBV5-1	TRBD2	.	TRBJ2-1	CASRRAGGDNEQFF	TGCGCCAGCAGGCGGGCGGGAGGGGACAATGAGCAGTTCTTC
TRBV20-1	TRBD1	.	TRBJ1-1	CSVQGGSKAFF	TGCAGTGTCCAGGGGGGGAGCAAGGCTTTCTTT
TRBV27	.	once	TRBJ1-1	CASSLSRDALGTEAFF	TGTGCCAGCAGTTTATCGAGGGACGCTTTGGGGACTGAAGCTTTCTTT
TRBV4-2	.	.	TRBJ2-6	CASSQDLGINGANVLTF	TGTGCCAGCAGCCAAGATTTAGGCATTAACGGGGCCAACGTCCTGACTTTC
TRBV11-2	TRBD2	once	TRBJ2-1	CASSPRPSGTNNEQFF	TGTGCCAGCAGCCCTCGCCCTAGCGGGACCAACAATGAGCAGTTCTTC
TRBV6-1	.	.	TRBJ2-2	CASSEVGRAPGELFF	TGTGCCAGCAGTGAAGTTGGCAGGGCACCCGGGGAGCTGTTTTTT
TRBV12-5	TRBD2	many	TRBJ2-5	CASGLVLAGVGETQYF	TGTGCTAGTGGTTTGGTATTAGCGGGAGTAGGTGAGACCCAGTACTTC
TRBV7-8	TRBD2	once	TRBJ2-4	CASSLREGNIQYF	TGTGCCAGCAGCTTGCGGGAGGGTAACATTCAGTACTTC
TRBV29-1	.	.	TRBJ2-2	CSVGHTNTGELFF	TGCAGCGTTGGACATACGAACACCGGGGAGCTGTTTTTT
TRBV6-6	.	.	TRBJ1-2	CASSTRGYGYTF	TGTGCCAGCAGTACCCGGGGCTATGGCTACACCTTC
TRBV28	.	.	TRBJ1-5	CASRRGGYSNQPQHF	TGTGCCAGCAGGCGAGGGGGATATAGCAATCAGCCCCAGCATTTT
TRBV15	.	once	TRBJ1-4	CATSSGRETNEKLFF	TGTGCCACCAGCAGCGGACGGGAAACCAATGAAAAACTGTTTTTT
TRBV29-1	.	.	TRBJ2-1	CSVELGGTIGNEQFF	TGCAGCGTTGAACTTGGGGGCACCATTGGCAATGAGCAGTTCTTC
TRBV5-3	.	.	TRBJ2-7	CARSFENLREQYF	TGTGCCAGAAGCTTCGAGAACCTTCGGGAGCAGTACTTC
TRBV7-8	.	once	TRBJ1-5	CASSLGNSFNQPQHF	TGTGCCAGCAGCTTGGGGAACAGTTTCAATCAGCCCCAGCATTTT
TRBV27	.	.	TRBJ1-2	CATRRTADVNYGYTF	TGTGCCACCCGAAGGACTGCTGATGTTAACTATGGCTACACCTTC
TRBV5-1	.	.	TRBJ1-1	CASSFGGRAEAFF	TGCGCCAGCAGCTTCGGAGGACGGGCTGAAGCTTTCTTT
TRBV4-3	.	.	TRBJ1-1	CASSQDYLVSTEAFF	TGCGCCAGCAGCCAAGACTATTTGGTATCCACTGAAGCTTTCTTT
TRBV18	.	few	TRBJ2-7	CASSTGPDPYEQYF	TGTGCCAGCTCTACCGGGCCAGACCCCTACGAGCAGTACTTC
TRBV9	.	once	TRBJ2-3	CASTPGGRGTDTQYF	TGTGCCAGCACCCCGGGGGGCCGGGGCACAGATACGCAGTATTTT
TRBV30	.	few	TRBJ1-4	CAWSAGREKLFF	TGTGCCTGGAGTGCGGGGAGAGAAAAACTGTTTTTT
TRBV5-1	TRBD1	.	TRBJ1-2	CASSRDRQGGYTF	TGCGCCAGCAGCCGTGACAGACAGGGTGGCTACACCTTC
TRBV12-2	.	.	TRBJ1-2	CASRYHKAPKDPRRGYTF	TGTGCAAGTCGCTACCACAAGGCCCCGAAGGACCCCCGGCGTGGCTACACCTTC
TRBV4-2	.	few	TRBJ2-1	CASSQDLGQQFF	TGTGCCAGCAGCCAAGATCTCGGCCAACAGTTCTTC
TRBV19	TRBD2	once	TRBJ2-1	CATQSGLAGNFYYNEQFF	TGTGCCACCCAATCGGGACTAGCGGGCAACTTTTACTACAATGAGCAGTTCTTC